A single sample gave rise to the 8 T cell receptor beta chains below, sequenced in a study of blood T cell repertoires in COVID-19. Sequenced by immunoSEQ multiplex PCR; TCRdb stores in-frame clones only, minus some. Among 150,000 or so clones listed, approximately 85% were seen once. The sample was peripheral blood. The receptors stem from a man between 60 and 70 years old who had recovered from COVID-19.

The CDR3 coding sequence is TGTGCCAGTAATAAGGAGGGGTCGTCAGCTAATGAAAAACTGTTTTTT. It codes for CASNKEGSSANEKLFF. V gene TRBV19 combines with J gene TRBJ1-4, with D maybe TRBD1 (5 bases). Deletions cut 7 bases from V and 3 bases from J, with 18 bases between. Per the germline V gene, CDR1 is LNHDA and CDR2 is SQIVND (reference sequence). The CDR3 runs to 16 residues.

The table lists this clone with a few counts. This sequence joins TRBV2 and TRBJ2-3; a possible D gene is TRBD1 (6 bases). The CDR3 spans 14 residues. Trimming removed 6 bases from V and 2 bases from J, with 12 bases in between. Germline CDR1 reads SNHLY; CDR2 reads FYNNEI. This chain's CDR3 is CASRLDSNTDTQYF. The CDR3 nucleotides read TGTGCCAGCAGATTGGACAGTAACACAGATACGCAGTATTTT.

This clone was seen a single time. The chain employs TRBV29-1 and TRBJ1-6; possible D gene TRBD1, 5 bases. Germline CDR1 and CDR2: SQVTM and ANQGSEA. Trimming removed 6 bases from V and 4 bases from J, with 10 bases in between. The CDR3 is 13 amino acids. The CDR3 DNA reads as TGCAGCGTCGCGGGGGATTATAATTCACCCCTCCACTTT. Translated: CSVAGDYNSPLHF.

This clone has more than one count but fewer than ten. The CDR3 DNA sequence: TGTGCCAGCAGTTGGGGGGGTACTGAAGCTTTCTTT. Translating it yields CASSWGGTEAFF. This chain links TRBV6-5 with TRBJ1-1, with D tentatively TRBD1 (5 bases). Trimming removed 4 bases from V and 5 bases from J, with 8 bases in between. Germline values: CDR1 MNHEY, CDR2 SVGAGI. The CDR3 has 12 residues.

The sample holds one count of this clone. The rearrangement uses TRBV18 and TRBJ1-2; 7 positions match TRBD1. This CDR3 is 16 amino acids long. J lost 4 bases, V lost 3 bases, and 11 bases had no gene match. The germline gives CDR1 KGHSH, CDR2 LQKENI. The CDR3 nucleotides are TGTGCCAGCTCACCTTTCGGGACAGAGTCCGGCTATGGCTACACCTTC. It yields the protein CASSPFGTESGYGYTF.

The chain is built from TRBV6-1 and TRBJ1-2, with 7 positions matching TRBD1. The ends lost 3 bases at V and 8 bases at J; junction bases unmatched: 3. Germline V gene sequence: CDR1 MNHNS, CDR2 SASEGT. CDR3 length: 12 amino acids. The CDR3 region has the DNA TGTGCCAGCAGTGAGATGGACAGGGGCTACACCTTC. Translated: CASSEMDRGYTF.

J is TRBJ2-7 and V is TRBV2; 8 nucleotides agree with TRBD1. Unmatched junction bases numbered 3, after V lost 6 bases and J lost 2 bases. The CDR3 contains 13 residues. Per the germline V gene, CDR1 is SNHLY and CDR2 is FYNNEI. CDR3 amino acids: CASRGTGTYEQYF. The CDR3 DNA reads as TGTGCCAGCAGGGGGACAGGAACCTACGAGCAGTACTTC.

V is TRBV7-2 and J is TRBJ1-2, with D possibly TRBD1 on 5 matching bases. In germline, CDR1 is SGHTA, CDR2 FQGNSA. This CDR3 is built from 14 residues. Trimming pared 5 bases from V and 2 bases from J, leaving 12 bases between. The CDR3, as DNA: TGTGCCAGCAGCCCAGGGTATGGGAACTATGGCTACACCTTC. This gives the protein CASSPGYGNYGYTF.